This TCR beta chain comes out of a study of T cells in tuberculosis. Turning to the study itself: Sequenced TCRs come from CD1B-GMM tetramer-binding T cells.

In the case of this clone: No antigen is known for it.

Study observations and caveats: Smaller alpha distances in active tuberculosis partly reflected shorter CDR3-alpha lengths.

Unsorted cryopreserved PBMC were sequenced, averaging around 99,000 T cells per clinical donor. Assay: immunoSEQ multiplex PCR; the TCRdb copy retains only in-frame clones and omits some. The sample records 25,000 to 35,000 clones, approximately 94% being singletons. The germline V gene encodes CDR1 MDHEN and CDR2 SYDVKM. The ends were cut back, 6 bases at V and 4 bases at J, with 13 bases in the middle. The length of the CDR3 is 15 residues. What was sequenced was PBMCs. The rearrangement uses TRBV28 and TRBJ2-6; a weak D match, TRBD1 (6 bases). This clonotype was obtained from a donor between 10 and 35 years old with latent tuberculosis or without tuberculosis infection. CDR3 protein: CASSSTGSGANVLTF. DNA for the CDR3: TGTGCCAGCAGCTCCACAGGGTCCGGGGCCAACGTCCTGACTTTC.